These 2 T cell receptor beta chains were sequenced from one sample in a study of T cell repertoires in cytomegalovirus infection. TCRdb recomputed calls from the reads with MiXCR, one row per CDR3 protein. The table has around 230,000 distinct CDR3 sequences, 6.5% seen once; the top ten hold around 6%. The sequenced sample consisted of PBMCs. The receptors here all came from a human donor in good health (CMV status not recorded). Some clones in this sample may be carry-over from other donors' samples.

There are many counts of this clonotype. V gene TRBV5-1 combines with J gene TRBJ1-1; D is uncertain. Germline values: CDR1 SGHRS, CDR2 YFSETQ. The CDR3 consists of 14 residues. Trimming pared 4 bases from V and 0 bases from J, leaving 10 bases between. CDR3: CASSPVGLNTEAFF. In nucleotides, the CDR3 is TGCGCCAGCAGCCCCGTTGGACTGAACACTGAAGCTTTCTTT.

The rearrangement links TRBV30 to TRBJ1-2; weak D call: TRBD1 (5 bases). This CDR3 has 14 residues. The germline V gene has CDR1 GTSNPN and CDR2 SVGIG (reference sequence). Trimming removed 4 bases from V and 4 bases from J, with 16 bases in between. CDR3 in DNA: TGTGCCTGGAAAACTCGCACAGGACCCTATGGCTACACCTTC. This translates into CAWKTRTGPYGYTF.